A single T cell receptor (beta chain) is shown here with its context. The target antigen is unknown. This sample is part of a study of cytomegalovirus exposure and HLA in healthy donors. Study-level background: The roughly 100 million unique TCR beta sequences, from roughly 180 million T cells, were found by an earlier analysis.

Study findings and constraints: Later analysis suggested most CMV-associated TCR beta chains were HLA-restricted.

PCR was performed using 60 Vbeta and 13 Jbeta primers. Here immunoSEQ multiplex PCR was the method, and the copy in TCRdb shows in-frame clones only, minus some. The sample includes about 230,000 clones, over 75% of them seen just once. This CDR3 spans 15 amino acids. The V end lost 1 base, the J end lost 5 bases, and 15 bases lay between the germline ends. The germline gives CDR1 SGHRS, CDR2 YFSETQ. The source of this sequence is a boy between 10 and 17 years old in good health and CMV-seronegative. Sequencing was carried out using PBMCs. The rearrangement joins TRBV5-1 to TRBJ2-5, with D unresolved. The CDR3 reads CASSLQAYAPETQYF. The DNA of the CDR3 is TGCGCCAGCAGCTTGCAAGCCTACGCCCCTGAGACCCAGTACTTC.